The 23 T cell receptor beta chains given below trace back to one sample, sequenced in a study of long-term antiretroviral therapy in people with HIV (dated by TCRdb to between 2021 and 2022). The immunoSEQ hsTCRB v3.0 assay was used at survey level resolution for TRB variable region sequencing. This immuneACCESS table, as held by TCRdb, lists in-frame sequences with V and J called but not all clones. Of the missing ones, under half trace to an unresolved V gene in checked studies; the others have no known cause. Recorded for this sample are 10,000 to 11,000 clones; around 81% of them occurred a single time. Around 19% of the sample goes to the ten largest clones. The sample consisted of unsorted PBMCs, taken 1.8 years after starting antiretroviral therapy. These TCRs come from a man in his forties with HIV.

This rearrangement joins TRBV28 to TRBJ1-2, with D unresolved. Looked up from germline, CDR1 is MDHEN and CDR2 is SYDVKM. The CDR3 length is 11 residues. V was shortened by 5 bases and J by 8 bases, with 9 bases between the two germline ends. CDR3 nucleotides: TGTGCCAGCAGTCATCTATGGGGCTACACCTTC. This sequence encodes CASSHLWGYTF.

The chain links TRBV30 to TRBJ1-6; weak D call: TRBD1 (6 bases). This CDR3 has 16 amino acids. Germline V gene sequence: CDR1 GTSNPN, CDR2 SVGIG (reference sequence). V shed 0 bases and J shed 13 bases, with 22 bases lying between them. CDR3 sequence reads: CAWSVRGGRIGEPLHF. The CDR3 DNA reads as TGTGCCTGGAGTGTGAGGGGGGGGCGCATTGGGGAGCCCCTCCACTTT.

The chain links TRBV19 to TRBJ2-7; TRBD1 matches at 8 bases. The V gene's germline CDR1 is LNHDA and CDR2 SQIVND (reference sequence). This CDR3 is 13 amino acids long. The J segment lost 5 bases and the V segment lost 5 bases, leaving 5 bases of the junction unmatched. In DNA form, the CDR3 reads TGTGCCAGTAGTTCCGGGACAGGAGACGAGCAGTACTTC. Translated: CASSSGTGDEQYF.

V is TRBV25-1 and J is TRBJ1-1, with D unresolved. V was cut by 6 bases and J by 2 bases, with 7 bases left in between. The CDR3 is made up of 12 amino acids. The germline V gene encodes CDR1 MGHDK and CDR2 SYGVNS. The DNA for the CDR3 is TGTGCCAGCAGAGAGGGTAACACTGAAGCTTTCTTT. It codes for CASREGNTEAFF.

The chain is built from TRBV29-1 and TRBJ2-5; possibly TRBD1 or TRBD2 for D (5 bases each). The V gene lost 4 bases and the J gene lost 6 bases, with 21 bases spanning the gap. CDR3 size: 15 residues. From germline, CDR1 is SQVTM and CDR2 ANQGSEA. In DNA form, the CDR3 reads TGCAGCGTTGGGTTGGTGGAGTGGCAGGGACAGACCCAGTACTTC. It encodes CSVGLVEWQGQTQYF.

The DNA of the CDR3 is TGTGCCAGCAGCAGGGGGTGGGGCACTGAAGCTTTCTTT. Its protein product is CASSRGWGTEAFF. The V call is TRBV7-2, the J call TRBJ1-1; possible D gene TRBD1, 6 bases. The germline V gene encodes CDR1 SGHTA and CDR2 FQGNSA. Trimming left V 5 bases short and J 4 bases short, with 11 bases between. This CDR3 contains 13 residues.

The rearrangement links TRBV6-5 to TRBJ2-5; D is possibly TRBD1 or TRBD2 (7 bases each). Germline V gene sequence: CDR1 MNHEY, CDR2 SVGAGI. The ends were cut back, 7 bases at V and 5 bases at J, with 17 bases in the middle. The CDR3 is 14 amino acids. In DNA, the CDR3 is TGTGCCAGCATAGGGGGCGGGAGTCTGGAGACCCAGTACTTC. Translated, it gives CASIGGGSLETQYF.

This chain joins TRBV5-5 and TRBJ2-1; 10 bases match TRBD2. The length of the CDR3 is 15 residues. V lost 4 bases and J lost 7; bases outside the gene matches: 8. CDR1 is SGHKS and CDR2 is YYEKEE in the germline V gene (reference sequence). The CDR3 nucleotides are TGTGCCAGCAGCCTGAGGCCTAGCGGGAGTAATGAGCAGTTCTTC. It specifies CASSLRPSGSNEQFF.

CDR3 nucleotides: TGTGCCAGCAGCCTCCATGGGGACGCTGTGTATGGCTACACCTTC. Translation gives CASSLHGDAVYGYTF. The V and J genes are TRBV7-2 and TRBJ1-2, with D possibly TRBD1 on 5 matching bases. The CDR3 extends over 15 amino acids. With 5 bases removed from V and 5 bases from J, the gap between germline ends came to 18 bases. Per the germline V gene, CDR1 is SGHTA and CDR2 is FQGNSA.

The gene calls are TRBV6-1 and TRBJ2-2, with 7 bases lining up with TRBD1. The V segment lost 6 bases and the J segment 7 bases; nucleotides outside the gene matches: 8. The CDR3 spans 14 residues. Germline V CDR1 and CDR2: MNHNS, SASEGT. As DNA, the CDR3 is TGTGCCAGCAGCATAGACAGGGTTGGCGGGGAGCTGTTTTTT. Its protein product is CASSIDRVGGELFF.

This clone was observed a handful of times. The chain is built from TRBV2 and TRBJ1-2, with 7 bases lining up with TRBD1. The CDR3 spans 12 residues. The junction had 11 bases not matched to a gene; V was cut back by 6 bases and J by 13 bases. Germline V gene lookup returns CDR1 SNHLY and CDR2 FYNNEI. Here the CDR3 reads CASSETGPLCTF. The DNA of the CDR3 is TGTGCCAGCAGCGAGACAGGGCCTCTATGCACCTTC.

The chain is built from TRBV10-3 and TRBJ2-7; 9 bases align to TRBD2. The V and J ends lost 7 bases and 2 bases, in that order; junction bases with no gene match: 9. The CDR3 sequence is 15 residues long. The V gene's germline CDR1 is ENHRY and CDR2 SYGVKD. CDR3 coding DNA: TGTGCCATCATGGGGATGCGGGAGGGCCCCTACGAGCAGTACTTC. This codes for CAIMGMREGPYEQYF.

V gene TRBV15 combines with J gene TRBJ2-5, with 7 nucleotides matching TRBD1. V shed 4 bases, J shed 1 base, and the junction held 3 bases outside the gene matches. The germline gives CDR1 LNHNV, CDR2 YYDKDF (reference sequence). The CDR3 extends over 14 amino acids. The CDR3 DNA follows: TGTGCCACCAGCAACCGGGACAGCCAAGAGACCCAGTACTTC. Protein sequence: CATSNRDSQETQYF.

The rearrangement joins TRBV28 to TRBJ1-1; D not certain. Per the germline V gene, CDR1 is MDHEN and CDR2 is SYDVKM. Trimming shortened V by 10 bases and J by 1 base, and 7 bases separated the two germline ends. The CDR3 totals 11 residues. The CDR3 DNA follows: TGTGCCACAAACAGGAACACTGAAGCTTTCTTT. The encoded protein is CATNRNTEAFF.

The chain recombines TRBV7-2 with TRBJ1-5; 7 bases align to TRBD1. Germline V gene lookup returns CDR1 SGHTA and CDR2 FQGNSA. The CDR3 totals 14 residues. J lost 1 base, V lost 5 bases, and 2 bases had no gene match. The CDR3 loop is CASSLGQSNQPQHF. CDR3 nucleotides: TGTGCCAGCAGCCTGGGACAGAGCAATCAGCCCCAGCATTTT.

This chain links TRBV6-4 with TRBJ2-1; possibly TRBD2 for D (5 bases). Germline V CDR1 and CDR2: MRHNA, SNTAGT. The length of the CDR3 is 12 residues. The V and J ends lost 2 bases and 10 bases respectively, with 9 bases between them. The CDR3 coding sequence is TGTGCCAGCAGTGACGCCCGGAGGGAGCAGTTCTTC. Translation: CASSDARREQFF.

The chain joins TRBV7-8 to TRBJ1-1, with D maybe TRBD1 (5 bases). V was cut by 1 base and J by 9 bases, with 9 bases left in between. The CDR3 sequence is 12 residues long. CDR1 is SGHVS and CDR2 is FQNEAQ in the germline V gene. CDR3 region: CASSLDRGQAFF. As DNA, the CDR3 is TGTGCCAGCAGCTTAGACCGGGGCCAAGCTTTCTTT.

This chain joins TRBV5-4 and TRBJ2-5; D is tentatively TRBD1 or TRBD2 (5 bases each). V shed 4 bases and J shed 5 bases, with 21 bases lying between them. The CDR3 consists of 16 residues. Germline-derived CDR1 and CDR2 are SGHNT and YYREEE (reference sequence). The DNA for the CDR3 is TGTGCCAGCAGCACCTTGACACCTGGGGACGAGGAGACCCAGTACTTC. Translation gives CASSTLTPGDEETQYF.

The chain is built from TRBV6-6 and TRBJ1-3, with D uncertain. Germline V gene sequence: CDR1 MNHNY, CDR2 SVGAGI (reference sequence). This CDR3 region has 13 residues. V lost 6 bases, J lost 0 bases, and 6 bases lay in between. The CDR3 DNA sequence: TGTGCCAGCAGGCCCGGCTCTGGAAACACCATATATTTT. Its protein is CASRPGSGNTIYF.

V usage is TRBV7-9 and J usage is TRBJ2-7; the match to TRBD1 covers 8 bases. Germline values: CDR1 SEHNR, CDR2 FQNEAQ (reference sequence). V lost 4 bases to trimming and J lost 3 bases; unmatched junction nucleotides: 8. CDR3 length: 15 amino acids. The CDR3 region is CASSYPGTGLYEQYF. For the CDR3, the DNA is TGTGCCAGCAGCTACCCCGGGACAGGCCTCTACGAGCAGTACTTC.

V is TRBV4-3 and J is TRBJ1-4, with D unclear. CDR3 length: 17 residues. Trimming removed 0 bases at V and 0 bases at J, with 11 bases between. Germline V gives CDR1 LGHNA, CDR2 YSLEER. CDR3 loop: CASSQDPPGATNEKLFF. The CDR3 bases are TGCGCCAGCAGCCAAGACCCCCCGGGAGCAACTAATGAAAAACTGTTTTTT.

This clone is categorized as large. This chain connects TRBV28 to TRBJ1-5, with unresolved D. Germline CDR1 MDHEN, CDR2 SYDVKM. Trimming left V 4 bases short and J 0 bases short, with 10 bases between. CDR3 size: 15 residues. DNA of the CDR3: TGTGCCAGCAGTTCCGGATTCGATAGCAATCAGCCCCAGCATTTT. Protein sequence: CASSSGFDSNQPQHF.

The V and J genes are TRBV7-9 and TRBJ2-5, with 10 bases lining up with TRBD2. With 5 bases clipped from V and 6 bases from J, the junction kept 15 bases outside the gene matches. Germline assignment: CDR1 SEHNR and CDR2 FQNEAQ (reference sequence). CDR3 length equals 17 residues. The CDR3 DNA sequence: TGTGCCAGCAGCCGGAAGATAAGCGGGAGGGCCGGTAAGACCCAGTACTTC. It codes for CASSRKISGRAGKTQYF. Drawing the rest from reference TRBV7-9 and TRBJ2-5, the complete variable domain is DTGVSQNPRHKITKRGQNVTFRCDPISEHNRLYWYRQTLGQGPEFLTYFQNEAQLEKSRLLSDRFSAERPKGSFSTLEIQRTEQGDSAMYLCASSRKISGRAGKTQYFGPGTRLLVL.